This paragraph covers one TCR beta chain sequence. Its matching antigen is unknown. The data originate from a study of regulatory T cells in long-lasting Graves disease. After removal of 5 bases from V and 4 bases from J, the junction contained 17 bases not matched to a gene. CDR1 is SEHNR, CDR2 FQNEAQ, per germline (reference sequence). CDR3 length equals 18 residues. Stated time point: persistent/refractory GD, antithyroid drugs over 5 years with positive TRAb. Extracted PBMC RNA gave rise to the TCR library. Investigators prepared the TCR beta libraries by applying iRepertoire HTBI primers and Arm-PCR of CDR3 regions. Authors' methods: Sequenced samples collectively carried roughly 60 TRBV and 14 to 15 TRBJ segments. TCRdb analysed the multiplex PCR reads with MiXCR anew, one entry per CDR3 protein. These V and J calls derive from TCRdb rather than the authors' analysis. The sample holds about 430,000 distinct CDR3 sequences, roughly a fifth seen once.

Overall study findings and caveats: Lower TCR diversity characterized persistent Graves' patients relative to newly diagnosed patients.

This sequence originates from a female donor with Graves disease. The V and J genes are TRBV7-9 and TRBJ2-5, with 9 positions matching TRBD1. Here the sequenced sample was peripheral blood mononuclear cells (PBMCs), taken when the disease was refractory, from a patient treated with antithyroid drugs. CDR3 nucleotides: TGTGCCAGCAGCCCCGGTAGAGATAACAGGGGGCAGCGAGAGACCCAGTACTTC. Its translation is CASSPGRDNRGQRETQYF.